This is a list of T cell receptor beta chains from one sample in a study of CD8 T cells in Susac syndrome. MiXCR was run by TCRdb on the immunoSEQ multiplex PCR reads, yielding one entry per CDR3 protein. The sample lists roughly 50,000 distinct CDR3 sequences, over 85% occurring once. The source material was CD8+ T cells from PBMCs. These receptors originate from a human donor in good health. Each CDR3 is given with its conserved first and last residue. A D gene is named only where the DNA matches it firmly. Size tells how often a clone was seen (once, few, many) or the class of an expanded clone, and some rows leave it out.

TRBD1	NA	TRBV19	TRBJ1-1	TGTGCCAGTAGCAGGGGGCGCTGGACTGAAGCTTTCTTT	CASSRGRWTEAFF
NA	NA	TRBV7-9	TRBJ2-1	TGTGCCAGCAGCTACGGACAGACTTACAATGAGCAGTTCTTC	CASSYGQTYNEQFF
NA	NA	TRBV9	TRBJ1-1	TGTGCCAGCACCCCACGTGGGGGACGCACTGAAGCTTTCTTT	CASTPRGGRTEAFF
TRBD2	NA	TRBV12-3/TRBV12-4	TRBJ2-3	TGTGCCACCCCGGGGGGTAGCGCAGATACGCAGTATTTT	CATPGGSADTQYF
NA	NA	TRBV25-1	TRBJ2-5	TGTGCCAGCAGTGAAGGGGGCGATGGGACCCAGTACTTC	CASSEGGDGTQYF
TRBD2	NA	TRBV27	TRBJ2-1	TGTGCCAGCAGTTTTCTGGTAGCGGGAGTGAATGAGCAGTTCTTC	CASSFLVAGVNEQFF
NA	NA	TRBV7-9	TRBJ2-6	TGTGCCAGCAGCTTAGGTCCTACGGCAGGGGAGAATGGGGCCAACGTCCTGACTTTC	CASSLGPTAGENGANVLTF
NA	NA	TRBV11-2	TRBJ2-6	TGTGCCAGCAGCAGATCGGGGTTCTCTGGGGCCAACGTCCTGACTTTC	CASSRSGFSGANVLTF
NA	NA	TRBV2	TRBJ2-5	TGTGCCAGCAGTGACTTTGACGGTGAGACCCAGTACTTC	CASSDFDGETQYF
TRBD1	NA	TRBV3-1	TRBJ2-1	TGTGCCAGCAGCCAGGGACAGGGCGATTCAGACGGGAGGAATGTCGAGAATGAGCAGTTCTTC	CASSQGQGDSDGRNVENEQFF
NA	NA	TRBV9	TRBJ2-3	TGTGCCAGCAGCGTAGTAGGGGGGACAGATACGCAGTATTTT	CASSVVGGTDTQYF
NA	NA	TRBV13	TRBJ2-2	TGTGCCAGCAGCTCGGACGTGAACACCGGGGAGCTGTTTTTT	CASSSDVNTGELFF
NA	NA	TRBV7-9	TRBJ2-1	TGTGCCAGCAGGGGCGGTGGGAATGAGCAGTTCTTC	CASRGGGNEQFF
TRBD1	NA	TRBV27	TRBJ2-7	TGTGCCAGCAGGAAGTGGACAGGGTTGGTGGACGAGCAGTACTTC	CASRKWTGLVDEQYF
NA	NA	TRBV14	TRBJ2-2	TGTGCCAGCAGCCAATCAGTCGGGGAGCTGTTTTTT	CASSQSVGELFF
NA	NA	TRBV7-9	TRBJ2-7	TGTGCCAGCAGCTTAGCGCTGGGGACAACCTACGAGCAGTACTTC	CASSLALGTTYEQYF
NA	NA	TRBV28	TRBJ2-7	TGTGCCAGCCTTCTTACTCAGGGACCTCCATCCTACGAGCAGTACTTC	CASLLTQGPPSYEQYF
NA	NA	TRBV29-1	TRBJ1-5	TGCAGCGTTGAAGACGGGAATCAGCCCCAGCATTTT	CSVEDGNQPQHF
TRBD1	NA	TRBV6-5	TRBJ1-1	TGTGCCAGCAGCTATCTGGACAGGGGGAACACTGAAGCTTTCTTT	CASSYLDRGNTEAFF
NA	NA	TRBV2	TRBJ1-4	TGTGCCAGCAGCGAGCTGTCTTTACAGACGGATAATGAAAAACTGTTTTTT	CASSELSLQTDNEKLFF
NA	NA	TRBV3-1	TRBJ2-5	TGTGCCAGCATGGGCGATGGCGCGTACCAAGAGACCCAGTACTTC	CASMGDGAYQETQYF
NA	NA	TRBV29-1	TRBJ1-1	TGCAGCTCCGCCGGGGGACACTTGAACACTGAAGCTTTCTTT	CSSAGGHLNTEAFF
TRBD2	NA	TRBV7-8	TRBJ2-7	TGTGCCAGCAGCTTGACCGGGACTAGCACCTACGAGCAGTACTTC	CASSLTGTSTYEQYF
NA	once	TRBV2	TRBJ2-7	TGTGCCAGCAGGGTGGGCCCCGGCGCCACCTACGAGCAGTACTTC	CASRVGPGATYEQYF
TRBD1	NA	TRBV6-1	TRBJ2-3	TGTGCCAGCAGTCCCCGAGACAGGGCCTTCCTGAGGGGCACAGATACGCAGTATTTT	CASSPRDRAFLRGTDTQYF
NA	NA	TRBV6-4	TRBJ2-1	TGTGCCAGCAGTGACTCAAGCGGAGATTACAATGAGCAGTTCTTC	CASSDSSGDYNEQFF
TRBD2	NA	TRBV9	TRBJ2-3	TGTGCCAGCAGCCCAGCGGCTAGCGGGAGGGGGACAGATACGCAGTATTTT	CASSPAASGRGTDTQYF
TRBD1	NA	TRBV28	TRBJ2-7	TGTGCCAGCAGTCCAGGTGGGACAGGGCTGTACTTC	CASSPGGTGLYF
NA	NA	TRBV28	TRBJ1-1	TGTGCCAGCAGGCAGATACAAGATGAAGCTTTCTTT	CASRQIQDEAFF
NA	NA	TRBV7-8	TRBJ2-6	TGTGCCAGCAGCTTAGGCCGGACCTCTGGGGCCAACGTCCTGACTTTC	CASSLGRTSGANVLTF
NA	NA	TRBV29-1	TRBJ1-1	TGCAGCGTTGGGGCGAACACTGAAGCTTTCTTT	CSVGANTEAFF
NA	NA	TRBV7-6	TRBJ2-7	TGTGCCAGCAGCACAAACCAGGGCTCTTACGAGCAGTACTTC	CASSTNQGSYEQYF
TRBD2	NA	TRBV29-1	TRBJ2-1	TGCAGCGTTGAAGGAAAGGGGAGCGGGAGGGCCTACAATGAGCAGTTCTTC	CSVEGKGSGRAYNEQFF
TRBD2	NA	TRBV27	TRBJ2-1	TGTGCCAGCAGTGAGGGGACTAGCTCTTACAATGAGCAGTTCTTC	CASSEGTSSYNEQFF
TRBD1	NA	TRBV20-1	TRBJ2-7	TGCAGTGCTAGAGATATAGGACAGGGGTACGAGCAGTACTTC	CSARDIGQGYEQYF
NA	NA	TRBV12-3/TRBV12-4	TRBJ2-7	TGTGCCAGCAGCTCTGGCTGGGGGGAGCTGTACTTC	CASSSGWGELYF
TRBD1	NA	TRBV5-1	TRBJ2-7	TGCGCCAGCAGCGTGACAGGGACCGGCGAGCAGTACTTC	CASSVTGTGEQYF
NA	NA	TRBV29-1	TRBJ2-6	TGCAGCGTTGTTGGCGGGGGCGCCCAATCTGGGGCCAACGTCCTGACTTTC	CSVVGGGAQSGANVLTF
NA	few	TRBV29-1	TRBJ1-1	TGCAGCGTTGAGCGGCAGTACGGATACGCTTTCTTT	CSVERQYGYAFF
TRBD2	NA	TRBV4-2	TRBJ2-7	TGTGCCAGCAGCCCCAATCGGGGAGGGAGCTACGAGCAGTACTTC	CASSPNRGGSYEQYF
TRBD1	NA	TRBV5-6	TRBJ1-2	TGTGCCAGCAGCTTGAGAGGACAGGGGCATGGCTACACCTTC	CASSLRGQGHGYTF
NA	NA	TRBV4-1	TRBJ2-1	TGCGCCAGCAGCCAAGAAGCTCTATACAATGAGCAGTTCTTC	CASSQEALYNEQFF
NA	NA	TRBV29-1	TRBJ2-5	TGCAGCGTTGAAACCGACTCTCCTGGGGGGACCCAGTACTTC	CSVETDSPGGTQYF
NA	NA	TRBV20-1	TRBJ2-7	TGCAGTGCTCCTCTGGGGACTGACTACGAGCAGTACTTC	CSAPLGTDYEQYF